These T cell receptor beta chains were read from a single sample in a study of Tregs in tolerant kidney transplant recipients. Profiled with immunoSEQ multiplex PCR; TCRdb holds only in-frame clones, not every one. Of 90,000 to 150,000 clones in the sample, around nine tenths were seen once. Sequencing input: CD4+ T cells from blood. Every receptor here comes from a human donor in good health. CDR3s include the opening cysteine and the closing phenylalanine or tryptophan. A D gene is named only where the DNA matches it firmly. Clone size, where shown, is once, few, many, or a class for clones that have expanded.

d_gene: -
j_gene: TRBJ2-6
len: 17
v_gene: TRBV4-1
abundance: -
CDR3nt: TGCGCCAGCAGCCAAGCAGCAGAAGCCTCTGGGGCCAACGTCCTGACTTTC
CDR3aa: CASSQAAEASGANVLTF

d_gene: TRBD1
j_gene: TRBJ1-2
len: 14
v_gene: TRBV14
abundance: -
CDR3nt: TGTGCCAGCAGCCCCCGAGGACAGGGCTATGGCTACACCTTC
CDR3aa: CASSPRGQGYGYTF

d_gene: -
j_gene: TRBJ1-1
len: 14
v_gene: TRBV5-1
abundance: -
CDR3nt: TGCGCCAGCAGCCCTCTGGGTCTCAGCACTGAAGCTTTCTTT
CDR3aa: CASSPLGLSTEAFF

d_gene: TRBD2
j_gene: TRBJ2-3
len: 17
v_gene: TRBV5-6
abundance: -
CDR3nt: TGTGCCAGCAGCTTGAAAACTAGCGGGTATAGCACAGATACGCAGTATTTT
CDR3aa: CASSLKTSGYSTDTQYF

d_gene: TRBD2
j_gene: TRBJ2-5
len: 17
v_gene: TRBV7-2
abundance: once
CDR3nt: TGTGCCAGCAGCTTACCCACGGGACTAGCGGGGGGAGAGACCCAGTACTTC
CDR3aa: CASSLPTGLAGGETQYF

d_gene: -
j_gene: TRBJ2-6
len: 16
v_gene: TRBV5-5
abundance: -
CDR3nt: TGTGCCAGCAGCTTGTTTTCACTCTCTGGGGCCAACGTCCTGACTTTC
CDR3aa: CASSLFSLSGANVLTF

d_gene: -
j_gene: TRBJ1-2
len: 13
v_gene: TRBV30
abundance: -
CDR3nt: TGTGCCTGGAGTGTACGCGGGAACTATGGCTACACCTTC
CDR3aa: CAWSVRGNYGYTF

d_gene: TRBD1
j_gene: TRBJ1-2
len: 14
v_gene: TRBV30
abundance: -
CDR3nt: TGTGCCTGGAGTTTTGGACAGGGGAACTATGGCTACACCTTC
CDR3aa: CAWSFGQGNYGYTF

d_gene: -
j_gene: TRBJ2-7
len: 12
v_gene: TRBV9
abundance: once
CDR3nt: TGTGCCAGCAGCGTGGGGGGCCCCGAGCAGTACTTC
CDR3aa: CASSVGGPEQYF

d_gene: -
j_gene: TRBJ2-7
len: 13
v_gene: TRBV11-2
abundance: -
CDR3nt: TGTGCCAGCAGCTTTACTGGGATCTACGAGCAGTACTTC
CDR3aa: CASSFTGIYEQYF

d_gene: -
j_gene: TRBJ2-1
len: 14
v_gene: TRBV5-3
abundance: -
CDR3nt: TGTGCCAGAAGCCCAAGCAGGACTGCTCGCCGGGGGTTCTTC
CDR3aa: CARSPSRTARRGFF

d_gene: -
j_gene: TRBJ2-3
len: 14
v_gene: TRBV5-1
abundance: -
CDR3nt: TGCGCCAGCAGCTTGGGAGGTGACACAGATACGCAGTATTTT
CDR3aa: CASSLGGDTDTQYF

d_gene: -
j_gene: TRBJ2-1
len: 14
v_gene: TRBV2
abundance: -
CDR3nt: TGTGCCAGCAGCCCCCTACCGACGGGGAATGAGCAGTTCTTC
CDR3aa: CASSPLPTGNEQFF

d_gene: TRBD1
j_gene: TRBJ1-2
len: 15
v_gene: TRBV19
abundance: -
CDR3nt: TGTGCCAGTAGTATAGCTCAGGGGGCGAACTATGGCTACACCTTC
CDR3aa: CASSIAQGANYGYTF